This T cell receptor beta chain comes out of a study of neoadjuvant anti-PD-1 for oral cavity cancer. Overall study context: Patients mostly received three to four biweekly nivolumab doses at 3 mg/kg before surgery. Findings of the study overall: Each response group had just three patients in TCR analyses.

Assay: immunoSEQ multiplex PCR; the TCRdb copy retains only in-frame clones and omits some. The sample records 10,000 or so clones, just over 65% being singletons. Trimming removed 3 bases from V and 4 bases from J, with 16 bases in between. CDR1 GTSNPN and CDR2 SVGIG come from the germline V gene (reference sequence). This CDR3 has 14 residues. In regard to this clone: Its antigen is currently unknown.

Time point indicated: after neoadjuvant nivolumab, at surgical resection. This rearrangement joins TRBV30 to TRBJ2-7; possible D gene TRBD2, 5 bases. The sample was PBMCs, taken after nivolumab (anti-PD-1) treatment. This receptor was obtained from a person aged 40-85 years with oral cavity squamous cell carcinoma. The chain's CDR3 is CAWRDYSRAYEQYF. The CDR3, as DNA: TGTGCCTGGAGAGACTATTCCCGAGCATACGAGCAGTACTTC.